In this sample, the clone carrying this T cell receptor beta chain turned up a few times. Its specificity is unknown. The sample comes from a study of T cell repertoires in cytomegalovirus infection. Via MiXCR, TCRdb re-called the reads, giving one row per CDR3 protein. This sample has about 220,000 distinct CDR3 sequences; around 40% occur once, and the top ten carry 59%. This CDR3 has 18 residues. The germline V gene encodes CDR1 SGHVS and CDR2 FNYEAQ. V shed 5 bases, J shed 3 bases, and the junction held 11 bases outside the gene matches. This TCR was recovered from a human donor in good health (CMV status not recorded). Some clones in this sample may be carry-over from other donors' samples. This specimen consisted of CD8+ T cells from cultured PBMCs, obtained from culture after CMV antigen stimulation. The chain is built from TRBV7-6 and TRBJ2-6; 9 positions agree with TRBD1. The CDR3 bases are TGTGCCAGCAGCCGCCCGGGACAGGGAGGCCTTGGGGCCAACGTCCTGACTTTC. It is translated as CASSRPGQGGLGANVLTF.